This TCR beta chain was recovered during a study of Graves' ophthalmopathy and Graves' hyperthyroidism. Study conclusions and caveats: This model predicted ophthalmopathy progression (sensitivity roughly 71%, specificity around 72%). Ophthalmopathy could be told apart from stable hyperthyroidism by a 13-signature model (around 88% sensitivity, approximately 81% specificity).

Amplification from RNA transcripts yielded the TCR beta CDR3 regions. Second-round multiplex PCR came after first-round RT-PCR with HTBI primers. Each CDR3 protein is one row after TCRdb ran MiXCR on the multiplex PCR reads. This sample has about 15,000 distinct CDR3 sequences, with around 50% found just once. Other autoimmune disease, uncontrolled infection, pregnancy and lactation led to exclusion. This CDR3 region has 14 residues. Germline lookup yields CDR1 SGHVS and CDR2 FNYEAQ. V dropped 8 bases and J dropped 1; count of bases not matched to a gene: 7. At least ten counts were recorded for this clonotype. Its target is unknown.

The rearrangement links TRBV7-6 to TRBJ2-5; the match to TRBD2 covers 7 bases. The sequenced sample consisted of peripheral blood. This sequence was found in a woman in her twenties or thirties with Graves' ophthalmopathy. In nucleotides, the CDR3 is TGTGCCAGCCACGACGGGGGGAGCCAAGAGACCCAGTACTTC. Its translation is CASHDGGSQETQYF.